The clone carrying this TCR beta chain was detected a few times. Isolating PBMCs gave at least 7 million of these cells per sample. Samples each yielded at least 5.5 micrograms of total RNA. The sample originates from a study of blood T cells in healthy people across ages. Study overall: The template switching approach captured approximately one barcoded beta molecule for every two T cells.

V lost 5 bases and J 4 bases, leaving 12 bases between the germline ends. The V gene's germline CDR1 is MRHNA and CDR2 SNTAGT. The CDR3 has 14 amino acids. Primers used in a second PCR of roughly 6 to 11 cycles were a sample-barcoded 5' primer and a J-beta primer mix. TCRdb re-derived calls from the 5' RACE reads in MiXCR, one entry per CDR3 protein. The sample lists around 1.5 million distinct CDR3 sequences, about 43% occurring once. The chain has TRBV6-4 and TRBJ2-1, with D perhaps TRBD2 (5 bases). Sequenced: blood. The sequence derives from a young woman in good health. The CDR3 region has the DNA TGTGCCAGCAGTAAGGTAGCGACATACAATGAGCAGTTCTTC. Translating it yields CASSKVATYNEQFF.